The next 14 T cell receptor beta chains were all read from a single sample in a study of CXCR3-negative and CXCR3-positive naive CD8 T cells. Antigens for these TCRs are unknown. Preparation of TRB cDNA libraries relied on 5' RACE carrying UMI labels. After re-calling the 5' RACE reads, TCRdb lists one entry per CDR3 protein, DNA absent. This sample's table reports 150,000 to 180,000 distinct CDR3 sequences. Study-wide results and caveats: Hydrophobicity was higher for TRB CDR3s found in CXCR3-positive naive cells than in CXCR3-negative naive cells.

Sequenced material: naive CXCR3+ CD8+ T cells from blood. The subset was: CD45RO-CCR7+CD27+CD95- naive CD8+ T cells expressing CXCR3 (TNR3+). Source of these receptors: a human donor in good health. Some clones in this sample may be carry-over from other donors' samples.

The gene calls are TRBV10-3 and TRBJ1-1. Germline V gene lookup returns CDR1 ENHRY and CDR2 SYGVKD. This CDR3 is 15 amino acids long. The CDR3 reads CAISEPTEGWTEAFF.

This chain joins TRBV5-6 and TRBJ2-5. The CDR3 has 13 amino acids. Germline lookup yields CDR1 SGHDT and CDR2 YYEEEE. CDR3 amino acids: CASSYNGQETQYF.

V gene TRBV28 combines with J gene TRBJ1-1. From germline, CDR1 is MDHEN and CDR2 SYDVKM. The CDR3 is made up of 14 amino acids. The CDR3 loop is CASTTTLTHTEAFF.

The CDR3 protein is CASSPRNRQQKLFF. This chain joins TRBV28 and TRBJ1-4. The germline V gene encodes CDR1 MDHEN and CDR2 SYDVKM. The CDR3 spans 14 residues.

This chain connects TRBV27 to TRBJ2-2. CDR1 is MNHEY and CDR2 is SMNVEV in the germline V gene (reference sequence). The CDR3 consists of 13 residues. CDR3 sequence reads: CASSLSTDGELFF.

V usage is TRBV19 and J usage is TRBJ1-5; TCRdb proposes TRBD1, but this gene call is untestable without DNA. Germline CDR1 reads LNHDA; CDR2 reads SQIVND (reference sequence). CDR3 length: 15 residues. The CDR3 protein is CASSIGQGAVQPQHF.

The CDR3 sequence is CASSLNRGTSYEQYF. J is TRBJ2-7 and V is TRBV5-1; as DNA is missing, the TRBD1 call by TCRdb cannot be tested. The CDR3 totals 15 residues. Germline-derived CDR1 and CDR2 are SGHRS and YFSETQ.

The chain joins TRBV6-5 to TRBJ2-7; checking the TCRdb D call of TRBD1 is not possible without DNA. The V gene's germline CDR1 is MNHEY and CDR2 SVGAGI. CDR3 length: 13 residues. The CDR3 is CASSEYDRAEQYF.

The J gene is TRBJ2-7, the V gene TRBV12-3 or TRBV12-4; absent DNA, TCRdb's TRBD1 call cannot be checked. The CDR3 has 13 amino acids. Here the CDR3 reads CASSLGLGDEQYF.

This chain joins TRBV28 and TRBJ2-7. The germline V gene encodes CDR1 MDHEN and CDR2 SYDVKM. The CDR3 has 13 amino acids. Here the CDR3 reads CASSLGALYEQYF. Full variable domain (missing parts from reference TRBV28 and TRBJ2-7): DVKVTQSSRYLVKRTGEKVFLECVQDMDHENMFWYRQDPGLGLRLIYFSYDVKMKEKGDIPEGYSVSREKKERFSLILESASTNQTSMYLCASSLGALYEQYFGPGTRLTVT.

J is TRBJ2-1 and V is TRBV18; TCRdb's D gene call, TRBD2, goes unchecked for lack of DNA. The CDR3 has 16 residues. Germline lookup yields CDR1 KGHSH and CDR2 LQKENI. The CDR3 here is CASSPGSASGYNEQFF.

This chain uses TRBV5-1 with TRBJ2-7; no DNA is available, so the TRBD2 call from TCRdb remains unchecked. The V gene's germline CDR1 is SGHRS and CDR2 YFSETQ. This CDR3 comprises 12 residues. CDR3: CASSFEGREQYF.

The J gene is TRBJ2-1, the V gene TRBV11-2; as DNA is missing, the TRBD1 call by TCRdb cannot be tested. From germline, CDR1 is SGHAT and CDR2 FQNNGV. The CDR3 is made up of 16 amino acids. Here the CDR3 reads CASSLVPGGGYNEQFF.

V and J are TRBV12-3 or TRBV12-4 and TRBJ2-5; there is no DNA to check the TCRdb D call of TRBD2. The CDR3 extends over 15 amino acids. The CDR3 is CASSFARGSGETQYF.